The clone carrying this T cell receptor (beta chain) was seen ten or more times. What it recognizes is unknown. The library was built from about 0.4 ug RNA with molecular barcoded adaptors for alpha/delta and beta/gamma chains. TCRdb called the reads again in MiXCR, with one record for every CDR3 protein. Of roughly 67,000 distinct CDR3 sequences listed, approximately 18% were seen once; the top ten hold roughly 11%. The entry originates in a study of read filtering for tumor transcriptome and immune sequencing. Broader study findings: Dropping single-read clonotypes raised IR-seq and RNA-seq shared-clonotype correlation.

CDR3 size: 16 residues. V lost 7 bases and J lost 4; bases outside the gene matches: 14. CDR1 is SQVTM, CDR2 ANQGSEA, per germline. Input material: a population of CD138-negative cells sorted from bone marrow. The gene calls are TRBV29-1 and TRBJ2-2; 8 nucleotides line up with TRBD2. This TCR derives from a donor at least 40 years old with multiple myeloma. In DNA, the CDR3 is TGCAGCGCTAAGCCGGATAGCGGGATCGTCACCGGGGAGCTGTTTTTT. It translates to CSAKPDSGIVTGELFF.